This T cell receptor (beta chain) was profiled in a study of shared clonotypes between healthy human individuals. Per the germline V gene, CDR1 is LNHDA and CDR2 is SQIVND (reference sequence). This CDR3 has 15 residues. V gave up 3 bases and J gave up 2 bases; unmatched junction bases: 4. Naive CD8 populations comprised CD45RO-negative cells positively selected for CCR7, excluding terminally differentiated effector memory CD45RA+ cells. Every immunoSEQ plate was one replicate of a subset's evenly spread DNA. Sequencing used immunoSEQ multiplex PCR; TCRdb keeps in-frame clones, though not all of them. The table shows approximately 720,000 clones, with about 90% occurring only once.

The sequencing sample was made of naive CD8+ T cells sorted from blood. V gene TRBV19 combines with J gene TRBJ1-5; the match to TRBD1 covers 7 bases. The clonotype originates from a man aged 25 to 40 in good health. Here the CDR3 DNA reads TGTGCCAGTAGTATTTCCCAGGGGGGCAATCAGCCCCAGCATTTT. Its translation is CASSISQGGNQPQHF. Variable domain in full (rest from reference TRBV19 and TRBJ1-5): DGGITQSPKYLFRKEGQNVTLSCEQNLNHDAMYWYRQDPGQGLRLIYYSQIVNDFQKGDIAEGYSVSREKKESFPLTVTSAQKNPTAFYLCASSISQGGNQPQHFGDGTRLSIL.